The entry that follows covers one TCR beta chain sequence. Per the original methods: It was from reference gene primer amplification that nucleated cell counts were estimated. The repertoire was sequenced with immunoSEQ multiplex PCR; TCRdb's copy has only in-frame clones and lacks some. V and J calls and clone size are copied from that table; D and trimming were computed from the DNA. The sample lists around 120,000 clones; about 90% were seen once. V was clipped by 3 bases and J by 6 bases; unmatched bases: 3. Per the germline V gene, CDR1 is PRHDT and CDR2 is FYEKMQ (reference sequence). This CDR3 has 15 residues. These data originate in a study of blood T cell repertoires in COVID-19. Study background: Samples representing acute and convalescent COVID-19 were sourced from the United States, Italy and Spain. Sample material is recorded as cDNA or gDNA derived from T cells, B-cell-depleted T cells, or PBMCs.

Patients of the Seattle cohort, enrolled during active infection, were followed longitudinally. This receptor was obtained from a woman aged 55-69 years with COVID-19, enrolled during active disease. The chain uses TRBV13 and TRBJ2-1, with 12 positions matching TRBD2. Input material: peripheral blood. For the CDR3, the DNA is TGTGCCAGCAGCTTGCTAGCGGGGGGGCGCAATGAGCAGTTCTTC. This gives the protein CASSLLAGGRNEQFF. Supplemented by reference TRBV13 and TRBJ2-1, the full variable domain reads AAGVIQSPRHLIKEKRETATLKCYPIPRHDTVYWYQQGPGQDPQFLISFYEKMQSDKGSIPDRFSAQQFSDYHSELNMSSLELGDSALYFCASSLLAGGRNEQFFGPGTRLTVL.